The entry below gives a single TCR beta chain sequence along with its context. What it binds is unknown. There are 17 residues in the CDR3. Germline assignment: CDR1 SGHNT and CDR2 YENEEA. Trimming cost V 2 bases and J 3 bases; bases outside gene matches: 9. This record belongs to a study of vaccination effects on CD4 cells after COVID-19. Sequencing in the ViraFEST assay came after antigen-specific CD4+ T cells had been expanded with viral peptide pools, which were used to stimulate PBMC. Isolation of CD4+ T cells took place after ten to eleven days of culture. Every participant took two doses of the BNT162b2 or mRNA-1273 vaccine. Clones were read by immunoSEQ multiplex PCR, and TCRdb kept only the in-frame ones, dropping some. This table has about 48,000 clones, over 60% appearing once.

The chain recombines TRBV11-3 with TRBJ2-1; 8 positions match TRBD2. The sequence derives from a human donor who received a COVID-19 vaccine. The sequencing used CD4+ T cells from PBMCs cultured with HCoV-OC43 spike peptides, collected after COVID-19 vaccination. Subset: HCoV-OC43 spike overlapping peptide pool stimulation. CDR3 region: CASSLLPAGVSYNEQFF. As DNA, the CDR3 is TGTGCCAGCAGCTTACTACCAGCGGGAGTAAGCTACAATGAGCAGTTCTTC.